The 7 T cell receptor beta chains below were found in one sample sequenced in a study of blood T cells in healthy people across ages. Primed by a sample-barcoded 5' primer and a J-beta primer mix, a second PCR proceeded for about 7 to 11 cycles. One entry per CDR3 protein, called by TCRdb with MiXCR from the 5' RACE reads. Found here are approximately 770,000 distinct CDR3 sequences, about three fifths of them singletons; the top ten hold about 20%. Source material: blood. These receptor sequences come from a man aged 25 to 45 in good health.

The J gene is TRBJ2-3, the V gene TRBV7-3, with TRBD2 matching over 14 bases. CDR3 length: 16 amino acids. The trim removed 5 bases at V and 11 bases at J, leaving 12 bases unmatched. Germline V lookup: CDR1 SGHTA, CDR2 FQGTGA. The CDR3: CASSPTSGRGRGVQYF. CDR3 nucleotides: TGTGCCAGCAGCCCGACTAGCGGGAGGGGACGAGGTGTGCAGTATTTT.

The rearrangement uses TRBV6-1 and TRBJ2-7; the match to TRBD1 covers 7 bases. V shed 4 bases, J shed 6 bases, and the junction held 9 bases outside the gene matches. CDR1 and CDR2 (germline): MNHNS, SASEGT. The CDR3 extends over 14 amino acids. Here the CDR3 reads CASSGRDSRTEQYF. In nucleotides, the CDR3 is TGTGCCAGCAGTGGACGGGACAGCAGAACCGAGCAGTACTTC.

This rearrangement joins TRBV29-1 to TRBJ2-3, with 7 nucleotides matching TRBD2. J lost 1 base, V lost 2 bases, and 3 bases had no gene match. The CDR3 extends over 14 amino acids. The germline gives CDR1 SQVTM, CDR2 ANQGSEA. The CDR3 DNA reads as TGCAGCGTTGAAAGAACTAGCGGCACAGATACGCAGTATTTT. It encodes CSVERTSGTDTQYF.

Concerning this clonotype: This sequence may be a read error, since a much larger clone differs from it by one base. V is TRBV18 and J is TRBJ2-6, with D maybe TRBD2 (5 bases). The CDR3 totals 18 residues. Germline CDR1 and CDR2: KGHSH and LQKENI. V was clipped by 5 bases and J by 1 base, with 18 bases between them. CDR3 sequence: CASSDGEGKGSGANVLTF. For the CDR3, the DNA is TGTGCCAGCTCAGACGGAGAGGGAAAAGGATCTGGGGCCAACGTCCTGACTTTC.

This clonotype was detected only a few times. The CDR3 sequence: CAISDSRGALETQYF. The CDR3 nucleotides are TGTGCCATCAGTGATAGTCGGGGGGCGCTGGAGACCCAGTACTTC. This chain joins TRBV10-3 and TRBJ2-5, with a weak D call TRBD2 (7 bases). Trimming removed 3 bases at V and 5 bases at J, with 16 bases between. The CDR3 has 15 residues. Looked up from germline, CDR1 is ENHRY and CDR2 is SYGVKD.

The chain employs TRBV6-2 or TRBV6-3 and TRBJ1-1, with no clear D. CDR1 is MNHEY and CDR2 is SVGEGT in the germline V gene. CDR3 length: 12 residues. The ends were cut back, 6 bases at V and 1 base at J, with 6 bases in the middle. The CDR3 coding sequence is TGTGCCAGCAGACGGACGAACACTGAAGCTTTCTTT. Its protein is CASRRTNTEAFF.

The gene calls are TRBV6-6 and TRBJ2-7, with D perhaps being TRBD1 or TRBD2 (5 bases each). The CDR3 has 14 amino acids. CDR1 MNHNY and CDR2 SVGAGI come from the germline V gene (reference sequence). The germline V and J ends were trimmed by 2 bases and 2 bases, with 10 bases remaining between them. In nucleotides, the CDR3 is TGTGCCAGCAGTTACGGGGGAACTGCCTACGAGCAGTACTTC. Its translation is CASSYGGTAYEQYF.